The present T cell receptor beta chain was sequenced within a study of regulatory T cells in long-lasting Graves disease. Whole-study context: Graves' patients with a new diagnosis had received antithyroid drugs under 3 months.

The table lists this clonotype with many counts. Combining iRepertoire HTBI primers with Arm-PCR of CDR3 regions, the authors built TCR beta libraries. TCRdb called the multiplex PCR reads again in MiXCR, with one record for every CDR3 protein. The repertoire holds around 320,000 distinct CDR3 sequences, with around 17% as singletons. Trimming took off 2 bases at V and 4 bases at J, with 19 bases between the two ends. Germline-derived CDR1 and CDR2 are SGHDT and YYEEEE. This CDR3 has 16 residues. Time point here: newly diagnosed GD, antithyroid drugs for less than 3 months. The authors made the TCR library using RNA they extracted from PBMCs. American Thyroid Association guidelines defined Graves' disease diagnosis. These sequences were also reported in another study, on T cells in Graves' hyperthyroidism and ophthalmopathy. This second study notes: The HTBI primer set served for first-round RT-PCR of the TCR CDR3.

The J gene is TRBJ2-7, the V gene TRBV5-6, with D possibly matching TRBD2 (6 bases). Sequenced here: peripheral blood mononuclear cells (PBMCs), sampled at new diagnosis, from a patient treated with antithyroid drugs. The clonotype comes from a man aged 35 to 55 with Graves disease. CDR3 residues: CASSLSRDWASYEQYF. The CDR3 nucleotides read TGTGCCAGCAGCTTATCACGGGACTGGGCTTCGTACGAGCAGTACTTC. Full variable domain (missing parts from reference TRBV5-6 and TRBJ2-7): DAGVTQSPTHLIKTRGQQVTLRCSPKSGHDTVSWYQQALGQGPQFIFQYYEEEERQRGNFPDRFSGHQFPNYSSELNVNALLLGDSALYLCASSLSRDWASYEQYFGPGTRLTVT.